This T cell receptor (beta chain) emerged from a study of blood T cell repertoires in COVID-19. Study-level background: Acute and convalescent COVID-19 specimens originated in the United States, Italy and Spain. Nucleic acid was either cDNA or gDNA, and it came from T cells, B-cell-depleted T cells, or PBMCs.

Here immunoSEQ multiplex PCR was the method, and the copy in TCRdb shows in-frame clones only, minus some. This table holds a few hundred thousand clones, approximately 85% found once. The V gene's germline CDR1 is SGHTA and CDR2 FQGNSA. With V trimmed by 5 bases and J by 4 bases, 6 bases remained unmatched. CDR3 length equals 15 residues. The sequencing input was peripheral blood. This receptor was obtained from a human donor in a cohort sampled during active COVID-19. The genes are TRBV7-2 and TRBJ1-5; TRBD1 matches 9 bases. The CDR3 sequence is CASSVPGQGNQPQHF. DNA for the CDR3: TGTGCCAGCAGCGTCCCGGGACAGGGTAATCAGCCCCAGCATTTT.